The TCR beta chain under discussion was sequenced for a study of human T cells and chemical hapten exposure. For the study at large: The variation in per-sample TCR yields arose mainly from small differences in pooled library volumes.

In the library, unique molecular identifiers were attached to individual cDNA molecules. In the original analysis: Counting gave a median of about 89,000 TCRs per sample, with values ranging from 23,224 to 690,600. TCRdb re-called the RACE reads with MiXCR, one entry per CDR3 protein. V and J calls and clone size were set by TCRdb, not the authors. The sample contains roughly 75,000 distinct CDR3 sequences, around 9.4% of which appear only once. This clonotype was counted at least ten times. Trimming removed 6 bases at V and 9 bases at J, with 19 bases between. The germline CDR1 and CDR2 sequences are MNHEY and SVGEGT. The CDR3 has 14 residues. The time point: healthy volunteer bleed at 6 weeks. Extraction yielded total RNA from whole blood (unfractionated).

This clonotype was sampled from a female donor in good health. Some clones in this sample may be carry-over from other donors' samples. The specimen was whole blood. The V and J genes are TRBV6-2 or TRBV6-3 and TRBJ2-3; D unclear. The CDR3 DNA is TGTGCCAGCAGCCTGGATCCTGGCTCCAAGACGCAGTATTTT. This codes for CASSLDPGSKTQYF.